This T cell receptor beta chain was identified in a study of blood T cells in healthy people across ages. Staff drew ten milliliters of peripheral blood from each donor. Germline V gene lookup returns CDR1 DFQATT and CDR2 SNEGSKA (reference sequence). The CDR3 is made up of 11 amino acids. Primers used in a second PCR of about 7 to 12 cycles were a sample-barcoded 5' primer and a J-beta primer mix. TCRdb reprocessed the 5' RACE reads via MiXCR and lists one record per CDR3 protein. The sample yields hundreds of thousands of distinct CDR3 sequences, more than 40% seen once. Sequencing was carried out using blood. The sequence derives from a man in his fifties or sixties in good health. The chain carries TRBV20-1 and TRBJ2-4, with TRBD1 identical over 9 bases. CDR3 loop: CTGQGRNIQYF. CDR3 nucleotides: TGCACTGGACAGGGGAGGAACATTCAGTACTTC.